The 20 T cell receptor beta chains below all came from one sample that was sequenced in a study of cytomegalovirus exposure and HLA in healthy donors. PCR amplification relied on 60 Vbeta primers (plus 13 Jbeta primers). The table came from immunoSEQ multiplex PCR; TCRdb's copy has only in-frame clones and leaves some out. Here the sample spans about 140,000 clones, roughly three quarters being singletons. The sample was PBMCs. Source of these receptors: a young man in good health and CMV-seronegative.

This clone was counted a few times. This sequence joins TRBV10-3 and TRBJ2-7; TRBD1 agrees at 8 bases. The length of the CDR3 is 12 residues. Germline CDR1 reads ENHRY; CDR2 reads SYGVKD. V trimming: 3 bases; J trimming: 6 bases; junction bases outside the gene matches: 1. CDR3 sequence: CAISDTGGEQYF. The CDR3 DNA follows: TGTGCCATCAGTGACACAGGGGGCGAGCAGTACTTC.

The V call is TRBV2, the J call TRBJ1-3; no firm D call. Trimming removed 2 bases from V and 0 bases from J, with 8 bases in between. The CDR3 spans 15 residues. Germline V gives CDR1 SNHLY, CDR2 FYNNEI. CDR3 in amino acids: CASSEQNFSGNTIYF. Written as DNA, the CDR3 is TGTGCCAGCAGTGAACAGAATTTCTCTGGAAACACCATATATTTT. Combining the CDR3 with reference TRBV2 and TRBJ1-3 gives the whole variable domain EPEVTQTPSHQVTQMGQEVILRCVPISNHLYFYWYRQILGQKVEFLVSFYNNEISEKSEIFDDQFSVERPDGSNFTLKIRSTKLEDSAMYFCASSEQNFSGNTIYFGEGSWLTVV.

This clone was counted a few times. V usage is TRBV7-3 and J usage is TRBJ2-1; 9 bases map to TRBD2. Germline V gene data show CDR1 as SGHTA and CDR2 as FQGTGA. V trimming: 2 bases; J trimming: 4 bases; junction bases outside the gene matches: 0. This CDR3 region has 14 residues. Here the CDR3 reads CASSLAGGYNEQFF. DNA for the CDR3: TGTGCCAGCAGCTTAGCGGGAGGGTACAATGAGCAGTTCTTC.

This clone was counted a single time. V is TRBV5-5 and J is TRBJ2-6; the match to TRBD2 covers 9 bases. The CDR3 has 17 amino acids. V gave up 0 bases and J gave up 4 bases; unmatched junction bases: 5. The germline V gene has CDR1 SGHKS and CDR2 YYEKEE (reference sequence). The CDR3 DNA sequence: TGTGCCAGCAGCTTGGGGCTAGCGGGAACCGGGGCCAACGTCCTGACTTTC. It encodes CASSLGLAGTGANVLTF.

This chain joins TRBV6-5 and TRBJ1-5, with D perhaps matching TRBD1 (5 bases). The CDR3 consists of 14 residues. Germline CDR1 and CDR2: MNHEY and SVGAGI. Trimming stripped 5 bases from V and 6 bases from J, with 14 bases between. Here the CDR3 reads CASSGGLGVQPQHF. Written as DNA, the CDR3 is TGTGCCAGCAGTGGGGGACTAGGGGTTCAGCCCCAGCATTTT.

This clone was counted between two and nine times. The chain is built from TRBV9 and TRBJ2-7, with TRBD1 matching over 8 bases. This CDR3 region has 13 residues. Germline lookup yields CDR1 SGDLS and CDR2 YYNGEE. Trimming cost V 3 bases and J 5 bases; bases outside gene matches: 4. CDR3 coding DNA: TGTGCCAGCAGCGCCGGGACAGGCCACGAGCAGTACTTC. Its translation is CASSAGTGHEQYF.

The chain recombines TRBV7-9 with TRBJ1-1; the D gene is possibly TRBD1 (6 bases). The CDR3 extends over 17 amino acids. Deletions cut 1 base from V and 4 bases from J, with 19 bases between. The germline CDR1 and CDR2 sequences are SEHNR and FQNEAQ (reference sequence). The CDR3 bases are TGTGCCAGCAGCTTAGGGCTGGGCGGGGGCGCCCCCACTGAAGCTTTCTTT. It specifies CASSLGLGGGAPTEAFF.

The gene calls are TRBV27 and TRBJ2-7; no firm D call. The CDR3 totals 14 residues. Germline V lookup: CDR1 MNHEY, CDR2 SMNVEV (reference sequence). V lost 10 bases, J lost 0 bases, and 16 bases lay in between. The CDR3 DNA reads TGTGCCACCTACGGCATGGCTAGCTCCTACGAGCAGTACTTC. Residues: CATYGMASSYEQYF.

Regarding this clone: Other DNA sequences of this sample code for an identical CDR3. This chain uses TRBV30 with TRBJ1-5, with D uncertain. Germline CDR1 is GTSNPN and CDR2 is SVGIG (reference sequence). Trimming removed 0 bases at V and 5 bases at J, with 8 bases between. CDR3 length: 13 amino acids. CDR3 in DNA: TGTGCCTGGAGTGTACGAGGTGATCAGCCCCAGCATTTT. It is translated as CAWSVRGDQPQHF.

V and J are TRBV7-8 and TRBJ2-7; weak D call: TRBD2 (6 bases). Germline-derived CDR1 and CDR2 are SGHVS and FQNEAQ. The CDR3 covers 16 residues. With 1 base removed from V and 0 bases from J, the gap between germline ends came to 13 bases. CDR3 DNA sequence: TGTGCCAGCAGCTTAGAAGGTAGCGGTAGCTCCTACGAGCAGTACTTC. The encoded protein is CASSLEGSGSSYEQYF.

The V call is TRBV19, the J call TRBJ1-2; 10 bases are shared with TRBD1. The CDR3 is 15 residues long. Germline V gene sequence: CDR1 LNHDA, CDR2 SQIVND (reference sequence). V shed 5 bases and J 4 bases; nucleotides not matched to a gene: 7. The CDR3 DNA is TGTGCCAGTAGTGACGGGACAGGGGTCGCCTATGGCTACACCTTC. Residues: CASSDGTGVAYGYTF.

The J gene is TRBJ1-1, the V gene TRBV6-5, with D hard to call. Per the germline V gene, CDR1 is MNHEY and CDR2 is SVGAGI. The CDR3 length is 13 residues. The ends were cut back, 2 bases at V and 5 bases at J, with 9 bases in the middle. The CDR3 DNA reads TGTGCCAGCAGTTACGGAGCTAGGACTGAAGCTTTCTTT. Amino acid sequence: CASSYGARTEAFF.

The V call is TRBV5-1, the J call TRBJ1-1, with TRBD1 matching 8 bases. Trimming took 1 base from V and 12 from J; bases not matched to a gene: 26. The CDR3 is made up of 19 amino acids. CDR1 and CDR2 (germline): SGHRS, YFSETQ. The DNA for the CDR3 is TGCGCCAGCAGCTTGTCCCCTGGGTCGGGAGCAAATGGACAGGGAACATCTTTCTTT. Translated, it gives CASSLSPGSGANGQGTSFF. The whole variable domain, filled in from reference TRBV5-1 and TRBJ1-1, reads KAGVTQTPRYLIKTRGQQVTLSCSPISGHRSVSWYQQTPGQGLQFLFEYFSETQRNKGNFPGRFSGRQFSNSRSEMNVSTLELGDSALYLCASSLSPGSGANGQGTSFFGQGTRLTVV.

The chain joins TRBV28 to TRBJ1-1, with D possibly TRBD1 on 6 matching bases. The CDR3 is made up of 14 amino acids. Germline values: CDR1 MDHEN, CDR2 SYDVKM. The V and J ends lost 5 bases and 4 bases respectively, with 14 bases between them. CDR3 coding DNA: TGTGCCAGCAGTAAGGGGGGGGTAGGCACTGAAGCTTTCTTT. It encodes CASSKGGVGTEAFF.

V gene TRBV2 combines with J gene TRBJ1-5, with 7 bases aligning to TRBD1. The germline CDR1 and CDR2 sequences are SNHLY and FYNNEI. The CDR3 extends over 15 amino acids. J lost 3 bases, V lost 10 bases, and 12 bases had no gene match. For the CDR3, the DNA is TGTGCCACACGATCGCCGACAGGGTTCAATCAGCCCCAGCATTTT. This gives the protein CATRSPTGFNQPQHF. Full variable domain (outside the CDR3, taken from reference TRBV2 and TRBJ1-5): EPEVTQTPSHQVTQMGQEVILRCVPISNHLYFYWYRQILGQKVEFLVSFYNNEISEKSEIFDDQFSVERPDGSNFTLKIRSTKLEDSAMYFCATRSPTGFNQPQHFGDGTRLSIL.

The genes are TRBV10-3 and TRBJ2-7; TRBD1 matches at 9 bases. Germline V gene data show CDR1 as ENHRY and CDR2 as SYGVKD. V lost 2 bases, J lost 6 bases, and 8 bases stayed unmatched. This CDR3 has 15 amino acids. The CDR3 loop reads CAISEDRDRVGEQYF. CDR3 nucleotide sequence: TGTGCCATCAGTGAGGACCGGGACAGGGTCGGCGAGCAGTACTTC.

The rearrangement links TRBV19 to TRBJ2-6; D is unresolved. V was cut by 2 bases and J by 4 bases, with 9 bases left in between. The CDR3 covers 15 residues. Per germline, CDR1 LNHDA and CDR2 SQIVND (reference sequence). The DNA of the CDR3 is TGTGCCAGTAGTATACTAAAGTTAGGGGCCAACGTCCTGACTTTC. It specifies CASSILKLGANVLTF.

The chain combines TRBV6-1 with TRBJ1-2; 11 bases agree with TRBD1. V shed 5 bases, J shed 4 bases, and the junction held 3 bases outside the gene matches. The CDR3 length is 14 residues. Per the germline V gene, CDR1 is MNHNS and CDR2 is SASEGT. The CDR3 spells CASSWTGGGYGYTF. The CDR3 nucleotides read TGTGCCAGCAGTTGGACAGGGGGCGGCTATGGCTACACCTTC.

The V call is TRBV6-4, the J call TRBJ2-1; perhaps TRBD2 as D (7 bases). The V gene lost 5 bases and the J gene lost 0 bases, with 23 bases spanning the gap. The CDR3 runs 19 residues. From germline, CDR1 is MRHNA and CDR2 SNTAGT. CDR3 region: CASSFPTRGAILSYNEQFF. CDR3 coding DNA: TGTGCCAGCAGTTTTCCCACCCGGGGGGCGATCCTCTCCTACAATGAGCAGTTCTTC.

Details on this clone: Germline and junction disagree at one end, which may indicate a read error. The chain has TRBV6-1 and TRBJ1-2; D possibly corresponds to TRBD1 (6 bases). Germline CDR1 MNHNS, CDR2 SASEGT. CDR3 size: 16 residues. CDR3 sequence (DNA): TGTGCCAGCAGCGAAGGGACCAGGGGAAGCGGCTATGGCTACACCTTC. It specifies CASSEGTRGSGYGYTF.